The 10 T cell receptor beta chains given below trace back to one sample, sequenced in a study of shared clonotypes between healthy human individuals. Terminally differentiated effector memory CD45RA+ cells were excluded by CCR7 positive selection of CD45RO-negative cells. TCRdb's copy holds only in-frame clones and misses some; the assay was immunoSEQ multiplex PCR. This sample carries about 2.2 million clones, roughly 93% of them seen once, and the ten largest clones take less than 2%. The sample was naive CD8+ T cells from PBMCs. The receptors were gathered from a young man in good health. Some clones in this sample may be carry-over from other donors' samples.

V gene TRBV2 combines with J gene TRBJ2-7; 8 positions match TRBD1. CDR3 length equals 15 residues. Germline V gives CDR1 SNHLY, CDR2 FYNNEI. Germline trimming cut 1 base from V and 2 bases from J; bases unmatched to any gene: 4. In nucleotides, the CDR3 is TGTGCCAGCAGTGAAGAGGACAGGGATCCCTACGAGCAGTACTTC. Amino acid sequence: CASSEEDRDPYEQYF.

The rearrangement joins TRBV11-2 to TRBJ2-3; TRBD1 is a possible D gene (6 bases). This CDR3 comprises 15 residues. Germline V gene sequence: CDR1 SGHAT, CDR2 FQNNGV. V gave up 3 bases and J gave up 6 bases, with 16 bases separating them. The CDR3 nucleotides are TGTGCCAGCAGCTTCGCCCCCAGGGGTTCCGATACGCAGTATTTT. This sequence encodes CASSFAPRGSDTQYF.

This chain links TRBV18 with TRBJ2-7; D might be TRBD1 (5 bases). The CDR3 runs 14 residues. Germline-derived CDR1 and CDR2 are KGHSH and LQKENI. Trimming took 8 bases from V and 3 from J, leaving 17 bases between them. The CDR3 is CASTSRDSGYEQYF. The CDR3 DNA reads as TGTGCCAGCACAAGCAGGGATTCGGGCTACGAGCAGTACTTC.

The rearrangement links TRBV11-3 to TRBJ2-1; TRBD2 agrees at 9 bases. The CDR3 runs 17 residues. J lost 5 bases, V lost 1 base, and 9 bases had no gene match. Per the germline V gene, CDR1 is SGHNT and CDR2 is YENEEA. The CDR3 sequence is CASSLGAGRLADNEQFF. The CDR3 nucleotides are TGTGCCAGCAGCTTAGGTGCGGGTCGACTAGCGGACAATGAGCAGTTCTTC.

The V call is TRBV11-2, the J call TRBJ2-7, with D unclear. The V and J ends lost 5 bases and 0 bases respectively, with 14 bases between them. The CDR3 spans 15 residues. In germline, CDR1 is SGHAT, CDR2 FQNNGV. CDR3 protein: CASSRRPSSSYEQYF. The CDR3, as DNA: TGTGCCAGCAGCCGCAGACCCTCAAGCTCCTACGAGCAGTACTTC.

The V gene is TRBV11-2, the J gene TRBJ2-7; 13 bases fit TRBD2. This CDR3 comprises 15 residues. Germline V gene sequence: CDR1 SGHAT, CDR2 FQNNGV. With V trimmed by 5 bases and J by 5 bases, 6 bases remained unmatched. This chain's CDR3 is CASSTGTSGIDEQYF. The CDR3 DNA reads as TGTGCCAGCAGCACTGGGACTAGCGGGATAGACGAGCAGTACTTC.

The chain is built from TRBV28 and TRBJ2-1; D might be TRBD1 or TRBD2, each matching 6 bases. V shed 5 bases and J shed 3 bases, with 20 bases lying between them. Per the germline V gene, CDR1 is MDHEN and CDR2 is SYDVKM. The CDR3 runs to 17 residues. The CDR3, as DNA: TGTGCCAGCAGTCTAAGCCACAGGGACGGGAGCTACAATGAGCAGTTCTTC. Protein product: CASSLSHRDGSYNEQFF.

J is TRBJ2-1 and V is TRBV7-8, with 12 bases that match TRBD2. V lost 5 bases, J lost 1 base, and 9 bases stayed unmatched. CDR3 length: 18 residues. From germline, CDR1 is SGHVS and CDR2 FQNEAQ. DNA of the CDR3: TGTGCCAGCAGCCAGGGCCTAGCGGGAGGGATTTCCTACAATGAGCAGTTCTTC. Translation: CASSQGLAGGISYNEQFF.

The chain joins TRBV2 to TRBJ1-2, with a weak D call TRBD1 (5 bases). The germline V gene has CDR1 SNHLY and CDR2 FYNNEI. The CDR3 totals 15 residues. The V end lost 5 bases, the J end lost 2 bases, and 15 bases lay between the germline ends. For the CDR3, the DNA is TGTGCCAGCAGTACCCCTCATGCAGGGAACTATGGCTACACCTTC. Translation gives CASSTPHAGNYGYTF.

The V gene is TRBV28, the J gene TRBJ2-3, with TRBD1 matching 10 bases. CDR3 length: 15 amino acids. Germline V gene lookup returns CDR1 MDHEN and CDR2 SYDVKM. V was pared by 5 bases and J by 5 bases, with 7 bases of the junction left unmatched. The DNA of the CDR3 is TGTGCCAGCAGTGCAAGCAGGACAGGGGGAGATACGCAGTATTTT. It specifies CASSASRTGGDTQYF. The full variable domain, completed using reference TRBV28 and TRBJ2-3, is DVKVTQSSRYLVKRTGEKVFLECVQDMDHENMFWYRQDPGLGLRLIYFSYDVKMKEKGDIPEGYSVSREKKERFSLILESASTNQTSMYLCASSASRTGGDTQYFGPGTRLTVL.